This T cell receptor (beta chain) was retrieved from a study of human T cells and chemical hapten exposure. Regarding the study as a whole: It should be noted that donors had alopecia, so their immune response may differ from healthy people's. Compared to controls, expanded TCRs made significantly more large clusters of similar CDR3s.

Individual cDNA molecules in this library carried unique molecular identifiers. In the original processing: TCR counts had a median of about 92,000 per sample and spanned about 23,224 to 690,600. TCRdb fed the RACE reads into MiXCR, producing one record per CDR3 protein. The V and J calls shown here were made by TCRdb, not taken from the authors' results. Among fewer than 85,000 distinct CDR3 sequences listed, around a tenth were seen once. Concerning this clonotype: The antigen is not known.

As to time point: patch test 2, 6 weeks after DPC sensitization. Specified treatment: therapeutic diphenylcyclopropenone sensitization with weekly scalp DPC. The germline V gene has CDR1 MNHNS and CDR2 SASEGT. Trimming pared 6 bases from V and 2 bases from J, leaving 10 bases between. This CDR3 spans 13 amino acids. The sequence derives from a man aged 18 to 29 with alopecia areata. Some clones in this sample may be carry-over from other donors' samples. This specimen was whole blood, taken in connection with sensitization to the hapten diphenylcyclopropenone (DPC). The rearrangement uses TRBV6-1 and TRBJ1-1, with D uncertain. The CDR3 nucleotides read TGTGCCAGCAGGACCCTAATCAACACTGAAGCTTTCTTT. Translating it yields CASRTLINTEAFF.